The 6 T cell receptor beta chains given below trace back to one sample, sequenced in a study of T cell responses to AZD1222 COVID-19 vaccine. Sequenced by immunoSEQ multiplex PCR; TCRdb stores in-frame clones only, minus some. The sample has around 35,000 clones; approximately 84% are singletons. The sequencing used peripheral blood, collected 28 days after the second AZD1222 dose. The receptors come from an adult who received the AZD1222 COVID-19 vaccine.

The chain carries TRBV28 and TRBJ2-7; D is uncertain. This CDR3 is built from 14 residues. Germline assignment: CDR1 MDHEN and CDR2 SYDVKM. Trimming cost V 6 bases and J 2 bases, with 14 bases left between them. CDR3 bases: TGTGCCAGCAGCGCGCCCGGGTCCACCTACGAGCAGTACTTC. The encoded protein is CASSAPGSTYEQYF.

The CDR3 sequence: CASSLGPSVYGYTF. CDR3 coding DNA: TGTGCCAGCAGCTTAGGCCCCAGCGTCTATGGCTACACCTTC. The chain uses TRBV7-9 and TRBJ1-2; D remains ambiguous. CDR1 and CDR2 (germline): SEHNR, FQNEAQ (reference sequence). This CDR3 contains 14 residues. Trimming shortened V by 1 base and J by 4 bases, and 10 bases separated the two germline ends.

Only one count was recorded for this clone. In nucleotides, the CDR3 is TGTGCCACCAGTGATTTAAGGCAACAGCAGTATTTT. Translation gives CATSDLRQQQYF. This rearrangement joins TRBV24-1 to TRBJ2-3, with D unclear. This CDR3 is 12 amino acids long. Trimming took off 1 base at V and 11 bases at J, with 9 bases between the two ends. Germline V gene data show CDR1 as KGHDR and CDR2 as SFDVKD.

The V and J genes are TRBV18 and TRBJ2-7; 10 nucleotides agree with TRBD2. The germline V gene encodes CDR1 KGHSH and CDR2 LQKENI. CDR3 length equals 18 residues. V shed 2 bases, J shed 4 bases, and the junction held 14 bases outside the gene matches. DNA of the CDR3: TGTGCCAGCTCACCAGAGGGGCCGGGCCTAGCGGGAGCGTACGAGCAGTACTTC. This translates into CASSPEGPGLAGAYEQYF.

The CDR3 region has the DNA TGCGCCAGCAGCTTGGTAAGCGGGGGAGCTACTAGCACAGATACGCAGTATTTT. This codes for CASSLVSGGATSTDTQYF. The gene calls are TRBV5-1 and TRBJ2-3; 8 bases are a match to TRBD2. Germline V gene sequence: CDR1 SGHRS, CDR2 YFSETQ. The CDR3 is 18 residues long. With V trimmed by 0 bases and J by 0 bases, 9 bases remained unmatched.

The chain has TRBV7-2 and TRBJ2-7; no clear D. Germline assignment: CDR1 SGHTA and CDR2 FQGNSA. V lost 5 bases to trimming and J lost 0 bases, with 5 bases between them. The CDR3 consists of 12 residues. CDR3 region: CASSQSSYEQYF. The CDR3 bases are TGTGCCAGCAGCCAGAGCTCCTACGAGCAGTACTTC. Using reference TRBV7-2 and TRBJ2-7 for the parts outside the CDR3, the full variable domain is GAGVSQSPSNKVTEKGKDVELRCDPISGHTALYWYRQSLGQGLEFLIYFQGNSAPDKSGLPSDRFSAERTGGSVSTLTIQRTQQEDSAVYLCASSQSSYEQYFGPGTRLTVT.